These 29 T cell receptor beta chains share one sample of origin, sequenced in a study of cytomegalovirus exposure and HLA in healthy donors. PCR involved 60 Vbeta and 13 Jbeta primers. Assay: immunoSEQ multiplex PCR; the TCRdb copy retains only in-frame clones and omits some. Among about 52,000 clones listed, around three fifths were seen once. The sequenced sample consisted of PBMCs. The source is a human donor in good health.

In its sample, this clone was seen once. The gene calls are TRBV30 and TRBJ2-5, with TRBD2 as a possible D gene (6 bases). This CDR3 contains 17 residues. CDR1 and CDR2 from the germline V gene are GTSNPN and SVGIG (reference sequence). Trimming removed 3 bases from V and 0 bases from J, with 20 bases in between. The CDR3 nucleotides are TGTGCCTGGAGGCGGGGTAAAATTGGACGATACCAAGAGACCCAGTACTTC. This gives the protein CAWRRGKIGRYQETQYF.

The V call is TRBV19, the J call TRBJ2-5; weak D call: TRBD1 (6 bases). CDR1 is LNHDA and CDR2 is SQIVND in the germline V gene (reference sequence). Trimming took 6 bases from V and 2 from J, leaving 10 bases between them. This CDR3 comprises 13 residues. CDR3 nucleotide sequence: TGTGCCAGTAGCTTCGACAGGCAAGAGACCCAGTACTTC. It codes for CASSFDRQETQYF.

The V call is TRBV7-2, the J call TRBJ2-3; a possible D gene is TRBD2 (6 bases). The length of the CDR3 is 16 residues. Trimming removed 7 bases from V and 0 bases from J, with 17 bases in between. Germline V lookup: CDR1 SGHTA, CDR2 FQGNSA. CDR3 loop: CASKPRVAGSTDTQYF. As DNA, the CDR3 is TGTGCCAGCAAGCCCCGTGTTGCGGGAAGCACAGATACGCAGTATTTT.

This clone was detected only once. This chain links TRBV7-3 with TRBJ2-2, with 8 bases fitting TRBD1. The germline V gene encodes CDR1 SGHTA and CDR2 FQGTGA. The CDR3 runs 16 residues. V dropped 2 bases and J dropped 4; count of bases not matched to a gene: 6. The CDR3 DNA is TGTGCCAGCAGCTTAGGACAGGGCGGGCGCACCGGGGAGCTGTTTTTT. Its protein product is CASSLGQGGRTGELFF.

This clone has only a few counts. The rearrangement uses TRBV5-1 and TRBJ2-7; TRBD1 agrees at 7 bases. The CDR3 runs 15 residues. V shed 3 bases and J 2 bases; nucleotides not matched to a gene: 8. Germline V CDR1 and CDR2: SGHRS, YFSETQ. DNA of the CDR3: TGCGCCAGCAGCTCTTCAGGACAGGTGGCCTACGAGCAGTACTTC. It is translated as CASSSSGQVAYEQYF.

This clone was seen a handful of times. V usage is TRBV10-3 and J usage is TRBJ1-1; a possible D gene is TRBD1 (6 bases). This CDR3 comprises 12 residues. V was trimmed by 11 bases and J by 3 bases, leaving 13 bases between them. Germline CDR1 ENHRY, CDR2 SYGVKD. The CDR3 reads CAARGGDTEAFF. The CDR3 nucleotides read TGTGCCGCCCGCGGGGGCGACACTGAAGCTTTCTTT.

The sample holds a few counts of this clone. This chain connects TRBV5-1 to TRBJ1-1; 11 nucleotides match TRBD1. The CDR3 is 15 amino acids. The ends lost 3 bases at V and 1 base at J; junction bases unmatched: 2. Germline-derived CDR1 and CDR2 are SGHRS and YFSETQ. The CDR3 region has the DNA TGCGCCAGCAGCTGGACAGGGGGCGCGAACACTGAAGCTTTCTTT. Translation gives CASSWTGGANTEAFF.

This sequence joins TRBV27 and TRBJ2-7, with TRBD1 as a possible D gene (5 bases). Germline V gives CDR1 MNHEY, CDR2 SMNVEV (reference sequence). The CDR3 consists of 15 residues. V was shortened by 6 bases and J by 0 bases, with 15 bases between the two germline ends. The CDR3 region is CASSHAIGDSYEQYF. CDR3 in DNA: TGTGCCAGCAGCCATGCGATAGGGGACTCCTACGAGCAGTACTTC.

This clone has a single count. At one boundary the junction diverges from the germline segment, which might be a read error. V gene TRBV27 combines with J gene TRBJ1-2, with 9 bases identical to TRBD1. Germline V gene sequence: CDR1 MNHEY, CDR2 SMNVEV (reference sequence). This CDR3 has 13 residues. In nucleotides, the CDR3 is TGTGCCAGCAGTTTTATGGGACAGGGAGTCTACCCCTTC. Translating gives CASSFMGQGVYPF.

The V and J genes are TRBV30 and TRBJ1-2; weak D call: TRBD1 (5 bases). V lost 4 bases and J lost 4, with 10 bases in between. This CDR3 has 12 amino acids. Germline V CDR1 and CDR2: GTSNPN, SVGIG (reference sequence). CDR3 DNA: TGTGCCTGGACAGGGATCAGCTATGGCTACACCTTC. Translation gives CAWTGISYGYTF.

This chain links TRBV2 with TRBJ2-7, with 9 bases that match TRBD1. The V gene's germline CDR1 is SNHLY and CDR2 FYNNEI. The CDR3 totals 13 residues. V dropped 3 bases and J dropped 12; count of bases not matched to a gene: 9. The CDR3 spells CASSDGTGRIRYF. In nucleotides, the CDR3 is TGTGCCAGCAGTGACGGGACAGGGAGAATTAGGTACTTC.

This rearrangement joins TRBV30 to TRBJ1-5; tentative D call: TRBD1 (5 bases). CDR3 length: 12 residues. Germline V gene sequence: CDR1 GTSNPN, CDR2 SVGIG (reference sequence). Trimming pared 0 bases from V and 7 bases from J, leaving 7 bases between. CDR3 residues: CAWSVGLQPQHF. DNA for the CDR3: TGTGCCTGGAGTGTGGGGCTCCAGCCCCAGCATTTT.

The chain employs TRBV9 and TRBJ2-7; 9 bases are shared with TRBD1. With V trimmed by 3 bases and J by 7 bases, 8 bases remained unmatched. Germline values: CDR1 SGDLS, CDR2 YYNGEE. CDR3 length: 14 residues. The CDR3 spells CASSDWTGVGEQYF. The CDR3 DNA reads as TGTGCCAGCAGCGATTGGACAGGGGTGGGTGAGCAGTACTTC.

V gene TRBV30 combines with J gene TRBJ1-3; D remains unclear. The CDR3 spans 15 residues. The V gene lost 3 bases and the J gene lost 0 bases, with 12 bases spanning the gap. Germline CDR1 reads GTSNPN; CDR2 reads SVGIG (reference sequence). The CDR3 reads CAWRTGSRSGNTIYF. The CDR3 coding sequence is TGTGCCTGGAGGACGGGGAGTCGCTCTGGAAACACCATATATTTT.

The chain recombines TRBV29-1 with TRBJ2-7; possibly TRBD1 for D (6 bases). Germline loops: CDR1 SQVTM, CDR2 ANQGSEA. V was clipped by 6 bases and J by 3 bases, with 9 bases between them. The CDR3 totals 11 residues. CDR3 DNA sequence: TGCAGCGTCCGACAGGACTACGAGCAGTACTTC. Translating it yields CSVRQDYEQYF.

This chain links TRBV4-2 with TRBJ1-2; a weak D match, TRBD1 (5 bases). V was trimmed by 1 base and J by 0 bases, leaving 15 bases between them. CDR3 length equals 17 residues. Germline CDR1 reads LGHNA; CDR2 reads YNFKEQ. The CDR3 DNA reads as TGTGCCAGCAGCCAAGCTGTTGGAGGGGCAGCTAACTATGGCTACACCTTC. Translation gives CASSQAVGGAANYGYTF.

The rearrangement uses TRBV2 and TRBJ1-5; no clear D. The V gene lost 5 bases and the J gene lost 11 bases, with 10 bases spanning the gap. The germline gives CDR1 SNHLY, CDR2 FYNNEI. This CDR3 is built from 11 residues. The DNA of the CDR3 is TGTGCCAGCAGTCTGAGTACGTCCCAGCATTTT. It codes for CASSLSTSQHF.

The gene calls are TRBV9 and TRBJ1-2; 8 nucleotides line up with TRBD1. Trimming removed 7 bases from V and 5 bases from J; junction bases left unmatched: 7. The CDR3 spans 13 residues. Germline-derived CDR1 and CDR2 are SGDLS and YYNGEE. CDR3 sequence reads: CASAGGQGYGYTF. In DNA form, the CDR3 reads TGTGCCAGCGCAGGGGGCCAGGGGTATGGCTACACCTTC.

The chain combines TRBV5-1 with TRBJ2-7; D gene ambiguous. V lost 0 bases and J 6 bases, leaving 16 bases between the germline ends. Germline V gene sequence: CDR1 SGHRS, CDR2 YFSETQ. The length of the CDR3 is 15 residues. CDR3 DNA: TGCGCCAGCAGCTTGGCCTACGTGACACCGCGCGAGCAGTACTTC. It specifies CASSLAYVTPREQYF.

The chain combines TRBV7-2 with TRBJ1-2, with D possibly being TRBD1 (6 bases). The CDR3 is made up of 15 amino acids. Germline V gene sequence: CDR1 SGHTA, CDR2 FQGNSA. V lost 1 base and J lost 4, with 13 bases in between. The CDR3, as DNA: TGTGCCAGCAGCTTAGGAGGAGGGGGGGGCTATGGCTACACCTTC. Translating it yields CASSLGGGGGYGYTF.

The genes are TRBV5-4 and TRBJ2-6; a weak D match, TRBD2 (6 bases). The V gene's germline CDR1 is SGHNT and CDR2 YYREEE (reference sequence). The ends were cut back, 1 base at V and 5 bases at J, with 13 bases in the middle. The CDR3 consists of 16 residues. This CDR3 reads CASSLKGGLWANVLTF. CDR3 in DNA: TGTGCCAGCAGCTTGAAGGGAGGTCTCTGGGCCAACGTCCTGACTTTC. Full variable domain (missing parts from reference TRBV5-4 and TRBJ2-6): ETGVTQSPTHLIKTRGQQVTLRCSSQSGHNTVSWYQQALGQGPQFIFQYYREEENGRGNFPPRFSGLQFPNYSSELNVNALELDDSALYLCASSLKGGLWANVLTFGAGSRLTVL.

This clone turned up a few times. V is TRBV2 and J is TRBJ2-7; D might be TRBD1 (5 bases). V was trimmed by 1 base and J by 4 bases, leaving 14 bases between them. The CDR3 consists of 15 residues. CDR1 is SNHLY, CDR2 FYNNEI, per germline. The CDR3 here is CASSEEGRADYEQYF. CDR3 in DNA: TGTGCCAGCAGTGAAGAGGGCAGGGCCGATTACGAGCAGTACTTC.

This clone appeared many times. The CDR3, as DNA: TGCGCCAGCAGCCACCAAGGCACGAACAGGGGGAATGAAAAACTGTTTTTT. Translating gives CASSHQGTNRGNEKLFF. J is TRBJ1-4 and V is TRBV4-3, with TRBD1 identical over 8 bases. V lost 3 bases and J lost 5; bases outside the gene matches: 11. The germline CDR1 and CDR2 sequences are LGHNA and YSLEER. The CDR3 sequence is 17 residues long.

This chain uses TRBV6-4 with TRBJ2-1; 7 nucleotides match TRBD1. V lost 2 bases to trimming and J lost 4 bases; unmatched junction nucleotides: 5. CDR3 length: 15 amino acids. CDR1 is MRHNA and CDR2 is SNTAGT in the germline V gene. The DNA of the CDR3 is TGTGCCAGCAGTGACGACAGGGACCCTTACAATGAGCAGTTCTTC. This gives the protein CASSDDRDPYNEQFF.

V and J are TRBV6-5 and TRBJ2-1, with 10 bases identical to TRBD2. CDR1 is MNHEY, CDR2 SVGAGI, per germline. V lost 5 bases, J lost 8 bases, and 9 bases stayed unmatched. CDR3 length equals 15 residues. The CDR3 loop reads CASSRLAGARDEQFF. The CDR3 region has the DNA TGTGCCAGCAGTCGTCTAGCGGGGGCTCGCGATGAGCAGTTCTTC.

The chain combines TRBV5-1 with TRBJ2-7; D not certain. CDR1 and CDR2 from the germline V gene are SGHRS and YFSETQ. This CDR3 has 14 residues. V lost 4 bases and J lost 1, with 12 bases in between. The CDR3 bases are TGCGCCAGCAGCGAGGCAGTCCCATCCTACGAGCAGTACTTC. This encodes CASSEAVPSYEQYF.

The rearrangement joins TRBV18 to TRBJ2-3; D gene uncertain. This CDR3 contains 12 residues. From germline, CDR1 is KGHSH and CDR2 LQKENI. Trimming removed 5 bases at V and 0 bases at J, with 3 bases between. CDR3 nucleotide sequence: TGTGCCAGCTCATCTAGCACAGATACGCAGTATTTT. It codes for CASSSSTDTQYF.

The chain uses TRBV15 and TRBJ1-5, with D hard to call. The germline V gene encodes CDR1 LNHNV and CDR2 YYDKDF (reference sequence). The CDR3 spans 15 residues. Trimming took 0 bases from V and 6 from J, leaving 12 bases between them. In DNA, the CDR3 is TGTGCCACCAGCAGAGATAACGGGGTCCGTCAGCCCCAGCATTTT. Residues: CATSRDNGVRQPQHF.

The chain combines TRBV7-9 with TRBJ1-2, with D tentatively TRBD1 (5 bases). CDR1 and CDR2 from the germline V gene are SEHNR and FQNEAQ (reference sequence). There are 16 residues in the CDR3. Trimming took off 1 base at V and 0 bases at J, with 12 bases between the two ends. CDR3 bases: TGTGCCAGCAGCTTAGTAGGGGCTCTAGCTAACTATGGCTACACCTTC. This codes for CASSLVGALANYGYTF.